This T cell receptor beta chain was observed in a study of identical twins. General observations from the study: For monozygotic twins, models underestimated out-of-frame TCR alpha sharing.

Trimming shortened V by 6 bases and J by 3 bases, and 22 bases separated the two germline ends. The CDR3 consists of 17 residues. Germline CDR1 SGHTA, CDR2 FQGNSA. TCRdb reprocessed the 5' RACE reads via MiXCR and lists one record per CDR3 protein. Of some 500,000 distinct CDR3 sequences listed, approximately 15% are singletons. The table lists this clonotype with many counts. Its target is unknown. This same sample was also taken into another study, of yellow fever vaccine responses in identical twins.

The sample consisted of CD4+ T cells sorted from blood. The gene calls are TRBV7-2 and TRBJ2-3, with D perhaps assigned TRBD1 or TRBD2 (6 bases each). The TCR comes from a woman in her late teens or twenties in good health. The CDR3 DNA sequence: TGTGCCAGCAGTTTTTTCCCGGGGGCCGGGTCGACAGATACGCAGTATTTT. Translated: CASSFFPGAGSTDTQYF.